The TCR beta chain under discussion was sequenced for a study of T cells after yellow fever vaccination. Broader study findings: The secondary response showed a weaker magnitude and a faster peak, day 5 versus 15.

This clonotype was recorded a few times. What it binds is not known. The length of the CDR3 is 18 residues. In germline, CDR1 is WSHSY, CDR2 SAAADI. With 6 bases removed from V and 1 base from J, the gap between germline ends came to 22 bases. A 5'RACE template-switching step, the method used to make TCR cDNA, added a universal primer site and UMIs. TCRdb re-called the 5' RACE reads through MiXCR, storing one row per CDR3 protein. The repertoire has about 340,000 distinct CDR3 sequences, around 13% of them found once; the top ten carry about 3%. Sequencing used CD4+ T cells sorted from PBMCs, obtained 15 days after the yellow fever booster vaccination. This clonotype was obtained from a man in his late teens or twenties who received the YFV17D yellow fever vaccine. V usage is TRBV10-2 and J usage is TRBJ2-1; no reliable D call. The CDR3 region is CASRETFLRSQSYNEQFF. In DNA form, the CDR3 reads TGCGCCAGCAGGGAGACGTTCCTCCGCAGCCAGTCCTACAATGAGCAGTTCTTC.